This TCR beta chain was recovered during a study of blood T cell repertoires in COVID-19. Looking at the study overall: Acute and convalescent COVID-19 samples came from the United States, Italy and Spain. Sources were T cells, B-cell-depleted T cells, or PBMCs; the material itself was cDNA or gDNA.

Clones were sequenced by immunoSEQ multiplex PCR, and TCRdb holds only the in-frame ones, with some missing. The table records 230,000 or so clones, around 84% of them present only once. CDR3 size: 16 residues. Germline V gives CDR1 MNHNS, CDR2 SASEGT. The ends were cut back, 2 bases at V and 7 bases at J, with 15 bases in the middle. The chain couples TRBV6-1 to TRBJ1-6; D perhaps matches TRBD1 (6 bases). The sample consisted of peripheral blood. The TCR sequence derives from a middle-aged man who had recovered from COVID-19. CDR3 sequence (DNA): TGTGCCAGCAGTGAAAGATATCGGGGGGGCAATTCACCCCTCCACTTT. Encoded protein: CASSERYRGGNSPLHF.